This entry describes one T cell receptor (beta chain). The CDR3 totals 14 residues. Per the germline V gene, CDR1 is SGHNT and CDR2 is YENEEA. TCRdb reanalyzed the 5' RACE reads, giving one entry per CDR3 protein sequence and no DNA. This sample contains more than 300,000 distinct CDR3 sequences. This sample stems from a study of monozygotic twins with inflammatory bowel disease. The source of this sequence is a human donor with ulcerative colitis or Crohn's disease, or a healthy co-twin of an affected twin (not recorded which). The sequenced sample was blood. The chain couples TRBV11-3 to TRBJ2-1; with no DNA, the TCRdb D assignment of TRBD1 cannot be verified. The CDR3 here is CASSISGGRDEQFF.